This T cell receptor beta chain was observed in a study of T-cell reconstitution after alpha-beta-depleted transplantation in children. Study findings and constraints: After transplant, high TCRbeta diversity at day 60 in some patients arose from surviving recipient T cells and thymic progenitors. T-cell numbers and diversity, one year after transplant, stemmed largely from T cells that were newly produced. In patients about two months after transplant, alpha-beta T cells reportedly arose from several hundred expanded graft clones.

Unique molecular identifiers were used in preparing the TCRbeta library. TCRdb analysed the PCR reads with MiXCR anew, one entry per CDR3 protein. The sample has approximately 650,000 distinct CDR3 sequences; around 14% are singletons. CDR1 and CDR2 (germline): LGHNA, YNFKEQ. This CDR3 spans 14 amino acids. V gave up 4 bases and J gave up 4 bases; unmatched junction bases: 4. This clonotype was detected ten times or more. As yet, its antigen is unknown. The receptor's source is a girl between 2 and 10 years old with congenital amegakaryocytic thrombocytopenia, due to receive a stem cell transplant. The chain combines TRBV4-2 with TRBJ2-4; 7 bases agree with TRBD1. This specimen consisted of PBMCs, obtained before TCRalphabeta/CD19-depleted stem cell transplant. The CDR3 reads CASSLQGEKNIQYF. CDR3 coding DNA: TGTGCCAGCAGCCTGCAGGGGGAGAAAAACATTCAGTACTTC.